The clone carrying this TCR beta chain was counted once. Its antigen remains unknown. These data are taken from a study of cytomegalovirus exposure and HLA in healthy donors. Sequencing used immunoSEQ multiplex PCR; TCRdb keeps in-frame clones, though not all of them. The data hold around 250,000 clones, with about nine tenths observed a single time. Study-wide findings and caveats: High sensitivity and specificity were reportedly achieved when the classifier diagnosed cytomegalovirus status. Subsequent analysis found a tendency for first-cohort TCR clusters to co-occur within the 110 or so validation repertoires. The majority of TCR sequences were rare, yet some public TCRs appeared in many donors. The study recorded 164 TCR beta chains that were cytomegalovirus-associated.

Looked up from germline, CDR1 is SGDLS and CDR2 is YYNGEE. This CDR3 has 13 amino acids. The ends lost 3 bases at V and 10 bases at J; junction bases unmatched: 4. The specimen sequenced was PBMCs. The clonotype was recovered from a woman aged 30 to 39 in good health and CMV-seronegative. The rearrangement uses TRBV9 and TRBJ2-1, with 10 bases fitting TRBD2. The CDR3 loop is CASSALAGEEQFF. CDR3 nucleotide sequence: TGTGCCAGCAGCGCCCTAGCGGGAGAGGAGCAGTTCTTC.